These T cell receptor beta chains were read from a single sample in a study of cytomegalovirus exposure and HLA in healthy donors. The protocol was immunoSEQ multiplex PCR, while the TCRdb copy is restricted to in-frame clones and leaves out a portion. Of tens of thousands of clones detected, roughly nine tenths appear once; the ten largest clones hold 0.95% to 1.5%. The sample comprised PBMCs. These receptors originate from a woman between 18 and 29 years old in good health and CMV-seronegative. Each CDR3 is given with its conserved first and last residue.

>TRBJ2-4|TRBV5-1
CASSLTGFRAEANIQYF
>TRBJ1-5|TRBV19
CASSIGQEYQPQHF
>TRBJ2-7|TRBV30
CALLQVGAYEQYF
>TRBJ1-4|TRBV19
CASTGQGHEKLFF
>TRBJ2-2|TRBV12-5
CASGLEAAGGGELFF
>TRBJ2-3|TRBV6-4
CASSDFPASGSTDTQYF
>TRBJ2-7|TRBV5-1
CASSSTIRTSGGSSYEQYF
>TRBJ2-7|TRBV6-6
CASRRGGSYEQYF
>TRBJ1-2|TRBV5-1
CASSLGDSLALDGYTF
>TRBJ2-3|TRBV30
CAWSLVGGGDTQYF
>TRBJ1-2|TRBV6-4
CASSPGGGLMRGYTF
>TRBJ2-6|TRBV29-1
CSVIDRTGANVLTF
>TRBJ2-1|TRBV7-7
CASSWGGGGYNEQFF
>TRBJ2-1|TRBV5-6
CASSFELAAHNEQFF
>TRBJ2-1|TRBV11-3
CASSPRQGTYNEQFF
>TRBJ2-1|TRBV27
CASSFPRHRDPSYNEQFF
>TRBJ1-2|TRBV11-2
CASSYQGANYGYTF
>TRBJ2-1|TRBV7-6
CASSLAGGTENEQFF
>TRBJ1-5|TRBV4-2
CASSQETGDNQPQHF
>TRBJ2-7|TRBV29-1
CSGRTEYEQYF
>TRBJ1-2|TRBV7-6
CASSFSRTGEGYTF
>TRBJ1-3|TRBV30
CAWGRDRGSGNTIYF
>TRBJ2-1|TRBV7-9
CASSRQTGYNEQFF
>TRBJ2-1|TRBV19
CASSRSVRGQSYNEQFF
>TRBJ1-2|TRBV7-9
CASSLPPGIGRVGNYGYTF
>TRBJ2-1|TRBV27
CASSLSRDSWGRYYNEQFF
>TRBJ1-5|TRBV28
CASSFLDRGQLQPQHF
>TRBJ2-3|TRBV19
CASSILRTGGGDTQYF
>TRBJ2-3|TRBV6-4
CASSERGGTDTQYF
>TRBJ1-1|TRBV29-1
CSVPTGGPGVNTEAFF
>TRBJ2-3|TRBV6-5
CASSETRTHF
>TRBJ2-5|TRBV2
CASSPRETQYF
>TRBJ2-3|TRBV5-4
CASSISGITDTQYF
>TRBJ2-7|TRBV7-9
CASSLGVSSYEQYF
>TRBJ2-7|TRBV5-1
CASSTGSRSSYEQYF
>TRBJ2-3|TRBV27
CASKLEGTDTQYF
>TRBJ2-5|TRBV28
CASSLNRGGETQYF
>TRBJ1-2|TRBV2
CASDRGRLQESYTF
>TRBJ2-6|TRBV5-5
CASSLFLGSGANVLTF
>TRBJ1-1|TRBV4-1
CASSQVGGTEAFF
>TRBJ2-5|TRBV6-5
CASSYGLAVAETQYF
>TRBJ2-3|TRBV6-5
CASSYSQILTDTQYF
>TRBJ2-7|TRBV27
CASSLRRQGLGEQYF
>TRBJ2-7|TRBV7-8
CASSLARGGWSYEQYF
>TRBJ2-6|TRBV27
CASRSAGANVLTF
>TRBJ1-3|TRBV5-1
CASSRGLSTNSGNTIYF
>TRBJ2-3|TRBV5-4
CASSLSASGVSDTQYF
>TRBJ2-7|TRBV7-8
CASSPWVRVGYEQYF
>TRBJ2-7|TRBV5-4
CASSHDAGTGSYEQYF
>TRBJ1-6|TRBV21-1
CATSERGAVNSPLHF
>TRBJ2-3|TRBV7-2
CASSLYGGGGTDTQYF
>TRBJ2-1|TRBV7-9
CASSFGRGGLNEQFF
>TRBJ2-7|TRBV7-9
CASTPGTGTSYEQYF